This T cell receptor (beta chain) was sequenced for a study of spatial heterogeneity in lung cancer. Overall study results and limits: Counts of expanded intratumoral alpha and beta TCRs tracked tumor mutation counts.

This sample's time point: sample taken at primary tumor resection. TCRs were sequenced from unsorted whole RNA of tumor, nontumor lung or PBMC. Trimming cost V 2 bases and J 10 bases, with 11 bases left between them. CDR3 size: 12 residues. This clonotype was seen at least ten times. No antigen is known for it. TCRdb used MiXCR to reprocess the 5' RACE reads, holding one entry per CDR3 protein. Of about 100,000 distinct CDR3 sequences listed, approximately 4.7% are singletons. This sequence originates from a male donor with early-stage non-small cell lung cancer. Sequenced material: lung tumor tissue, taken at surgery. This chain joins TRBV12-3 or TRBV12-4 and TRBJ1-1; D gene ambiguous. The CDR3: CASSLMGTRAFF. The DNA of the CDR3 is TGTGCCAGCAGTTTAATGGGAACCCGAGCTTTCTTT.